Detailed here is one TCR beta chain. Its antigen is unknown. This entry is derived from a study of shared clonotypes between healthy human individuals. Study-wide background: Every donor yielded three CD4 naive, three CD4 memory, two CD8 naive and one CD8 memory plate. Study-level findings and limits: About 5% was the fraction of naive CD4 clonotypes found shared across several donors.

CDR3 length equals 13 residues. The V end was cut by 4 bases, the J end by 3 bases, with 6 bases between. Germline loops: CDR1 SNHLY, CDR2 FYNNEI. The method was immunoSEQ multiplex PCR; TCRdb's version includes in-frame clones alone and lacks a portion of them. This table holds approximately 1.4 million clones, approximately 98% found once. This TCR derives from a man aged 30-40 years in good health. The chain employs TRBV2 and TRBJ2-2; the D gene could be TRBD1 or TRBD2 (5 bases each). Specimen: naive CD4+ T cells sorted from blood. The subset here: CD45RA+ positively selected. DNA of the CDR3: TGTGCCAGCAGTGTGGGGGACACCGGGGAGCTGTTTTTT. Its translation is CASSVGDTGELFF.